These 8 T cell receptor beta chains were all obtained from the same sample, sequenced in a study of tumor-infiltrating lymphocytes in oesophageal squamous cell carcinoma. TCRdb independently ran MiXCR on the PCR reads; one entry per CDR3 protein. The sample records under 15,000 distinct CDR3 sequences, roughly 50% being singletons. Sequenced input: esophageal tumor tissue. The receptors were sampled from a male donor with esophageal squamous cell carcinoma.

In this sample, this clonotype turned up a few times. This rearrangement joins TRBV7-2 to TRBJ2-3, with 9 bases aligning to TRBD2. V was clipped by 5 bases and J by 4 bases; unmatched bases: 7. The CDR3 runs 15 residues. Germline V gives CDR1 SGHTA, CDR2 FQGNSA. The CDR3 here is CASSGQAGGADTQYF. The CDR3 DNA is TGTGCCAGCAGCGGACAAGCGGGAGGAGCAGATACGCAGTATTTT.

The CDR3 loop is CASSSGERQFF. The CDR3 DNA reads as TGTGCCAGCAGCTCCGGGGAGAGGCAGTTCTTC. The chain joins TRBV7-3 to TRBJ2-1; tentative D call: TRBD2 (5 bases). The CDR3 is 11 amino acids. V lost 4 bases, J lost 12 bases, and 10 bases lay in between. Germline loops: CDR1 SGHTA, CDR2 FQGTGA.

This clonotype was seen only a few times. This rearrangement joins TRBV7-9 to TRBJ2-7; 7 bases are shared with TRBD1. Germline V gives CDR1 SEHNR, CDR2 FQNEAQ (reference sequence). V shed 2 bases, J shed 0 bases, and the junction held 1 base outside the gene matches. This CDR3 has 14 residues. CDR3 sequence (DNA): TGTGCCAGCAGCTTACAGGGGGTCTCCTACGAGCAGTACTTC. Translating it yields CASSLQGVSYEQYF.

This chain links TRBV7-9 with TRBJ2-5; a possible D gene is TRBD1 (6 bases). V was cut by 1 base and J by 1 base, with 10 bases left in between. Germline V CDR1 and CDR2: SEHNR, FQNEAQ (reference sequence). The CDR3 spans 15 residues. Here the CDR3 DNA reads TGTGCCAGCAGCTTAGTTCAGGACAGCCAAGAGACCCAGTACTTC. It codes for CASSLVQDSQETQYF.

At least ten counts were recorded for this clonotype. The rearrangement links TRBV5-1 to TRBJ1-4; perhaps TRBD1 as D (5 bases). The V gene's germline CDR1 is SGHRS and CDR2 YFSETQ. V dropped 4 bases and J dropped 8 bases, with 18 bases sitting between them. The CDR3 has 15 residues. The CDR3 region has the DNA TGCGCCAGCAGCAGGAACAGAGCCCAGGGAGAAAAACTGTTTTTT. Its protein is CASSRNRAQGEKLFF. Filled out from reference TRBV5-1 and TRBJ1-4, the complete variable domain reads KAGVTQTPRYLIKTRGQQVTLSCSPISGHRSVSWYQQTPGQGLQFLFEYFSETQRNKGNFPGRFSGRQFSNSRSEMNVSTLELGDSALYLCASSRNRAQGEKLFFGSGTQLSVL.

In its sample, this clonotype is large. V usage is TRBV7-9 and J usage is TRBJ2-1; TRBD1 matches at 9 bases. The CDR3 totals 17 residues. V gave up 4 bases and J gave up 6 bases; unmatched junction bases: 13. Germline V gene lookup returns CDR1 SEHNR and CDR2 FQNEAQ (reference sequence). CDR3 sequence: CASSSRTGTGTRNEQFF. The CDR3 DNA reads as TGTGCCAGCAGCTCCAGGACCGGGACAGGGACTCGCAATGAGCAGTTCTTC.

The V gene is TRBV11-3, the J gene TRBJ2-4, with 14 bases that match TRBD2. The J call may not be correct, given that the DNA end is closer to TRBJ2-5. The germline gives CDR1 SGHNT, CDR2 YENEEA. The CDR3 length is 15 residues. The CDR3 DNA is TGTGCCAGCAGCTTGGGACTAGCGGGGGAAGAGACCCAGTACTTC. Translation gives CASSLGLAGEETQYF.

This clonotype showed up just a few times. The CDR3 DNA reads TGTGCCAGCAGCGGGACTAGCTCAGATACGCAGTATTTT. It yields the protein CASSGTSSDTQYF. The chain joins TRBV5-4 to TRBJ2-3; 9 positions match TRBD2. CDR1 and CDR2 (germline): SGHNT, YYREEE (reference sequence). The CDR3 spans 13 residues. Germline trimming cut 4 bases from V and 4 bases from J; bases unmatched to any gene: 1. Combining the CDR3 with reference TRBV5-4 and TRBJ2-3 gives the whole variable domain ETGVTQSPTHLIKTRGQQVTLRCSSQSGHNTVSWYQQALGQGPQFIFQYYREEENGRGNFPPRFSGLQFPNYSSELNVNALELDDSALYLCASSGTSSDTQYFGPGTRLTVL.